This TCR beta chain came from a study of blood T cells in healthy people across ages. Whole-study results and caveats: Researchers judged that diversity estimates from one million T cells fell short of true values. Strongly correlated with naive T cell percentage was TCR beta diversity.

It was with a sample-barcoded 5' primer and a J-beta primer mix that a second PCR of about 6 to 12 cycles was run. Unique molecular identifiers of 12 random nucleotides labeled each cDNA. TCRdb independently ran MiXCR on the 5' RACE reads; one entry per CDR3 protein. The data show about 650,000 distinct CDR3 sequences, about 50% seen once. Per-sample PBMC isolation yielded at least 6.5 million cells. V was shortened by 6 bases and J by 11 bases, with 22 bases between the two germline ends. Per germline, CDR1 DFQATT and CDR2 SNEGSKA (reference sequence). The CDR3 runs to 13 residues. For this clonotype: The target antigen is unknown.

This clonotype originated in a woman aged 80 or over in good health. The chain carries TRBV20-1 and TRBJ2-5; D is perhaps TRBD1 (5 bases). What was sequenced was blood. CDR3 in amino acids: CSAKRAGMNEQYF. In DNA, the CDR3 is TGCAGTGCCAAAAGAGCAGGGATGAATGAGCAGTACTTC.